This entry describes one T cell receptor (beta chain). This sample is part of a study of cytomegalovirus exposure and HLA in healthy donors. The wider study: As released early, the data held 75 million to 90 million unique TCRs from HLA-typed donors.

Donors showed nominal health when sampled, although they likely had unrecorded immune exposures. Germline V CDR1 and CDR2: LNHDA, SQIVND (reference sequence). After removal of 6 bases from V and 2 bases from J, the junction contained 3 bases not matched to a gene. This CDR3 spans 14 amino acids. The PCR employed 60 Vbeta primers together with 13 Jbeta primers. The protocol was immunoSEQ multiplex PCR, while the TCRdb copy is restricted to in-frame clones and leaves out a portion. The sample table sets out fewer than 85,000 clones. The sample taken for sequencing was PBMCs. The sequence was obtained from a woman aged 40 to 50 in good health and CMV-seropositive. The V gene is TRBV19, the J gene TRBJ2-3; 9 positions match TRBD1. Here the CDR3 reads CASRVQGATDTQYF. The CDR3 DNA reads TGTGCCAGTAGGGTACAGGGGGCCACAGATACGCAGTATTTT.